This TCR beta chain was sequenced for a study of blood T cell repertoires in COVID-19. The wider study: Sources were T cells, B-cell-depleted T cells, or PBMCs; the material itself was cDNA or gDNA.

The J segment lost 6 bases and the V segment lost 2 bases, leaving 4 bases of the junction unmatched. CDR1 MDHEN and CDR2 SYDVKM come from the germline V gene. This CDR3 comprises 14 residues. Some clones are missing from TCRdb's copy, which holds only in-frame ones; the method was immunoSEQ multiplex PCR. The data hold about 200,000 clones, with more than 70% observed a single time. The source of this sequence is a man aged 40-55 years with acute COVID-19. The specimen was PBMCs or T cells enriched from blood (not recorded which). V is TRBV28 and J is TRBJ2-3; 8 bases align to TRBD2. The CDR3 here is CASSLPGLVDTQYF. The CDR3 DNA follows: TGTGCCAGCAGTTTACCGGGACTAGTTGATACGCAGTATTTT.